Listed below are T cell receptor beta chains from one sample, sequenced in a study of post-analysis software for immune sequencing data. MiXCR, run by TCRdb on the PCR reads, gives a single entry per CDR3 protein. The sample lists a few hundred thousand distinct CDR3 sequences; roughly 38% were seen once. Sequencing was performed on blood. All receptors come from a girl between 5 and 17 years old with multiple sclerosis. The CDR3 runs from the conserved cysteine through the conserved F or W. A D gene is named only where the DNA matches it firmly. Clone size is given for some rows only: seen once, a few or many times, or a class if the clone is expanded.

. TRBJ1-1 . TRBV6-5 TGTGCCAGCAGTTACTCGAAGGGGGGCGAAACTGAAGCTTTCTTT CASSYSKGGETEAFF
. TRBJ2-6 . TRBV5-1 TGCGCCAGCAGCTTGGGACAGGTAGCAGGTGGGGCCAACGTCCTGACTTTC CASSLGQVAGGANVLTF
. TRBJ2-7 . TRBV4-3 TGCGCCAGCAACCAAGATGGTAGGGGGGACTACGAGCAGTACTTC CASNQDGRGDYEQYF
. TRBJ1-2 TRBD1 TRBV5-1 TGCGCCAGCAGCTTTACAGGGGGCTCGGACTATGGCTACACCTTC CASSFTGGSDYGYTF
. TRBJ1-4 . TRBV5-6 TGTGCCAGCAACCTCTACAGCGGAGAAAGACTGTTTTTT CASNLYSGERLFF
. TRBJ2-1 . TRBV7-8 TGTGCCAGCAGCCAGAGGGGGGGCAGCTCCTACAATGAGCAGTTCTTC CASSQRGGSSYNEQFF
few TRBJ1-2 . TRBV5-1 TGCGCCAGCAGCTTGGAAAGGGAACGCGGCTACACCTTC CASSLERERGYTF
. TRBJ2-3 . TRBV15 TGTGCCACCAGCAGAGATTCGAGCGGTACCACAGATACGCAGTATTTT CATSRDSSGTTDTQYF
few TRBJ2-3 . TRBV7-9 TGTGCCAGCAGCTTAGCCCACGCTAGCCTGGATACGCAGTATTTT CASSLAHASLDTQYF
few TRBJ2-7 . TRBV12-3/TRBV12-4 TGTGCCAGCAGTCCTGACAGCTACTACGAGCAGTACTTC CASSPDSYYEQYF
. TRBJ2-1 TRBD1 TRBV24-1 TGTGCCACCAGTGACCTTGACAGGGCCACCTACAATGAGCAGTTCTTC CATSDLDRATYNEQFF
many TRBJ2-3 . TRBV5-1 TGCGCCAGCAGCTTGGGTAGCACAGATACGCAGTATTTT CASSLGSTDTQYF
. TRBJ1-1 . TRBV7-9 TGTGCCAGCAGCACCGACATTTTCGAAGCTTTCTTT CASSTDIFEAFF
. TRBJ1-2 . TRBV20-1 TGCAGTGCTAGAGATGACTTGGCTAACTATGGCTACACCTTC CSARDDLANYGYTF
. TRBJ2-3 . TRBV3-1 TGTGCCAGCAGCCAAGTAAACGTAGCGGTTGGCACAGATACGCAGTATTTT CASSQVNVAVGTDTQYF
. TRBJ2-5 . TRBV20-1 TGCAGTGCCCACGAAAAGCGGGAGACCCAGTACTTC CSAHEKRETQYF
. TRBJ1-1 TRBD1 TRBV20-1 TGCAGCCCCAGGGGGCGGGGCAACACTGAAGCTTTCTTT CSPRGRGNTEAFF
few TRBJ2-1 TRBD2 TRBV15 TGTGCCACCAGCAGAGATGGGAATAGCGGGGGGGGAAATGAGCAGTTCTTC CATSRDGNSGGGNEQFF
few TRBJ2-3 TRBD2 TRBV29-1 TGCAGCGCGGACCGACTAGCGGGGGGCACAGATACGCAGTATTTT CSADRLAGGTDTQYF
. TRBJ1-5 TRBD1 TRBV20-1 TGCAGTGCTGCAGGGGGATGGAGCAATCAGCCCCAGCATTTT CSAAGGWSNQPQHF
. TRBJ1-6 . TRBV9 TGTGCCAGCAGCGTAGCGGGGAGCTCCTATAATTCACCCCTCCACTTT CASSVAGSSYNSPLHF
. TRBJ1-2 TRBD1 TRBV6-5 TGTGCCAGCAGACCGGACAGGGGGCAGGATGGCTACACCTTC CASRPDRGQDGYTF
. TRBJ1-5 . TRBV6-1 TGTGCCAGCAGCCTAACCGGGACCGGGCAGCCCCAGCATTTT CASSLTGTGQPQHF
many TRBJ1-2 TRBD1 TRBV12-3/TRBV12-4 TGTGCCAGCAGTCCCCGGCACAGGGGAGGTGGCTACACCTTC CASSPRHRGGGYTF
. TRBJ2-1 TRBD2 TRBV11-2 TGTGCCAGCAGCTCTCTATACCTCCTAGCGGGCTCCTACAATGAGCAGTTCTTC CASSSLYLLAGSYNEQFF
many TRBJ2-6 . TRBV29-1 TGCAGCGTCCGAGGTGACGCCTCTGGGGCCAACGTCCTGACTTTC CSVRGDASGANVLTF
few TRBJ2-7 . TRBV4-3 TGCGCCAGCAGCCAAGATGTGACAGGCCCCGGGGAGCAGTACTTC CASSQDVTGPGEQYF
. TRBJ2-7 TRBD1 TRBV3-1 TGTGCCAGCAGCCAAGAGACAGGGGGCGCGGGCGAGCAGTACTTC CASSQETGGAGEQYF
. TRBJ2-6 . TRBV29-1 TGCAGCGTTGAGCGCAGGAGGGGTCCTGGGGCCAACGTCCTGACTTTC CSVERRRGPGANVLTF
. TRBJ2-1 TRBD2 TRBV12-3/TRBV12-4 TGTGCCAGCAGTTTTGCAGCGGGGGGCCGGTCCTACAATGAGCAGTTCTTC CASSFAAGGRSYNEQFF
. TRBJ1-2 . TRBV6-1 TGTGCCAGCAGTGGCTCAGGCTACACCTTC CASSGSGYTF
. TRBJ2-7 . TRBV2 TGTGCCAGCAGTGTGTCGGCAGGGACCTACGAGCAGTACTTC CASSVSAGTYEQYF
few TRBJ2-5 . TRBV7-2 TGTGCCAGCAGCTCGGGAGACAGGGACCAAGAGACCCAGTACTTC CASSSGDRDQETQYF
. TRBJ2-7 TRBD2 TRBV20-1 TGCAGTGCTTCTCGGGGGCTAGCGGGAGTCGAGCAGTACTTC CSASRGLAGVEQYF
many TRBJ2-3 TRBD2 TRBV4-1 TGCGCCAGCAGCCAAGGGCCTAGCGGGGGATATACGCAGTATTTT CASSQGPSGGYTQYF
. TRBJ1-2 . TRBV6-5 TGTGCCAGCAGTTACAGTGGGCCGAATTTCTATGGCTACACCTTC CASSYSGPNFYGYTF
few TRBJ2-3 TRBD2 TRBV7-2 TGTGCCAGCAGCTCCTTAGCGGGGGAAGATACGCAGTATTTT CASSSLAGEDTQYF
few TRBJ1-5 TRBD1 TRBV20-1 TGCAGTGCTAGGGGCGGGACAGGGAGTTATAGCAATCAGCCCCAGCATTTT CSARGGTGSYSNQPQHF
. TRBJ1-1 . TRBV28 TGTGCCAGCAGTTTCGGTAGAGTTAGGGGTACCTCCCCCCTAGAAGCTTTCTTT CASSFGRVRGTSPLEAFF
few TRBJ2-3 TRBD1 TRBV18 TGTGCCAGCTCGTCGACAGGGGGCCAAATCGATACGCAGTATTTT CASSSTGGQIDTQYF
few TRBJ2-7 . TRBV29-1 TGCAGCGGACTAAGTGGGGACCCCTACGAGCAGTACTTC CSGLSGDPYEQYF
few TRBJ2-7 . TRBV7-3 TGTGCCAGCAGCCTTGCAGGGGAACACGAGCAGTACTTC CASSLAGEHEQYF
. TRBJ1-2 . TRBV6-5 TGTGCCAGCAGTTACTTAGGCGGACTGAGCTATGGCTACACCTTC CASSYLGGLSYGYTF
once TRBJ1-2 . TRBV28 TGTGCCAGCAGTTTATCCCCAGGGGAGGGCTATGGCTACACCTTC CASSLSPGEGYGYTF
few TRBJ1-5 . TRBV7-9 TGTGCCAGCAGCTCAGGTGGGACACTCGTTGATACCCAGCATTTT CASSSGGTLVDTQHF
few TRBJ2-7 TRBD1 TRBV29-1 TGCAGCGTTGAGGATACCGGGACAGAAAGTTACGAGCAGTACTTC CSVEDTGTESYEQYF
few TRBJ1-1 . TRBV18 TGTGCCAGCTCACCACAGTCGGCGGGGGCTTCTGAAGCTTTCTTT CASSPQSAGASEAFF
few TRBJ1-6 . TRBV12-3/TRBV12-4 TGTGCCAGCGGACTGGGGGGGGCAAGTTCACCCCTCCACTTT CASGLGGASSPLHF